This note documents a single T cell receptor beta chain sequence. The source of the sample is a study of blood T cell repertoires in COVID-19. About the study: There were acute and convalescent COVID-19 samples, and they came from the United States, Italy and Spain.

Original processing methods: From reference gene primer amplification, estimates of nucleated cell counts were derived. TCRdb's table, derived via immunoSEQ multiplex PCR, lists solely in-frame clones and lacks some. The D gene and trimming were derived from the DNA, and the V and J assignments and clone size from that table. The sample records about 300,000 clones, 65% to 85% being singletons. The length of the CDR3 is 16 residues. Germline V gene lookup returns CDR1 SGDLS and CDR2 YYNGEE. Trimming left V 3 bases short and J 5 bases short, with 18 bases between. Those enrolled in Seattle joined during active infection and were followed longitudinally afterward.

The sample consisted of peripheral blood. This receptor was identified in a human donor with COVID-19, enrolled during active disease. The donor label of this sample is uncertain. The chain employs TRBV9 and TRBJ2-1; possible D gene TRBD2, 6 bases. CDR3 sequence (DNA): TGTGCCAGCAGCGAGACGACCGGGACTGGTAACAATGAGCAGTTCTTC. Protein: CASSETTGTGNNEQFF.